Shown below are 14 T cell receptor beta chains from a single sample sequenced in a study of T cells in Graves' hyperthyroidism and ophthalmopathy. Amplification targeted TCR beta CDR3 regions from RNA transcripts. RT-PCR in the first round (using the HTBI primer set) targeted the TCR CDR3. TCRdb analysed the multiplex PCR reads with MiXCR anew, one entry per CDR3 protein. The table records 500,000 to 650,000 distinct CDR3 sequences, about 15% of them present only once. Sequencing used blood. These receptors were obtained from a woman between 35 and 50 years old with Graves' hyperthyroidism.

The V gene is TRBV3-1, the J gene TRBJ2-2; the match to TRBD1 covers 8 bases. The CDR3 has 16 residues. Losses at the gene ends were 0 bases for V and 4 bases for J; bases not matched to a gene: 4. Per the germline V gene, CDR1 is LGHDT and CDR2 is YNNKEL (reference sequence). The CDR3 DNA is TGTGCCAGCAGCCAAGATATAGGACAGGGCACCGGGGAGCTGTTTTTT. Translating it yields CASSQDIGQGTGELFF.

Many counts were recorded for this clonotype. The genes are TRBV2 and TRBJ2-1; D is undetermined. The CDR3 extends over 13 amino acids. V was pared by 7 bases and J by 7 bases, with 14 bases between. Germline V gene data show CDR1 as SNHLY and CDR2 as FYNNEI. The CDR3 region has the DNA TGTGCCAGCATCATCCTACTCTCGAATGAGCAGTTCTTC. Amino acid sequence: CASIILLSNEQFF.

A few counts support this clonotype. The J gene is TRBJ2-7, the V gene TRBV3-1, with TRBD1 as a possible D gene (5 bases). The CDR3 spans 13 residues. V lost 4 bases to trimming and J lost 4 bases, with 11 bases between them. Per the germline V gene, CDR1 is LGHDT and CDR2 is YNNKEL (reference sequence). The CDR3 DNA reads TGTGCCAGCAGCCTCAAAGGGGTGTACGAGCAGTACTTC. Encoded protein: CASSLKGVYEQYF.

This clonotype was detected only a few times. A much larger clone lies one base from this, so it may be a read error. CDR3 bases: TGCAGTGCTAGAGTGCGGCTAGCGGGAGCTTCCTACGAGCAGTACTTC. The encoded protein is CSARVRLAGASYEQYF. This sequence joins TRBV20-1 and TRBJ2-7; 10 nucleotides match TRBD2. Germline V gives CDR1 DFQATT, CDR2 SNEGSKA (reference sequence). With 1 base clipped from V and 1 base from J, the junction kept 7 bases outside the gene matches. This CDR3 is built from 16 residues.

This clonotype was found many times. J is TRBJ1-5 and V is TRBV30, with D unresolved. CDR3 length equals 12 residues. Trimming removed 8 bases at V and 3 bases at J, with 11 bases between. Germline V gives CDR1 GTSNPN, CDR2 SVGIG (reference sequence). The CDR3 sequence: CAAWFYNQPQHF. As DNA, the CDR3 is TGTGCCGCGTGGTTCTACAATCAGCCCCAGCATTTT.

The V call is TRBV25-1, the J call TRBJ2-2, with D possibly matching TRBD2 (5 bases). Per the germline V gene, CDR1 is MGHDK and CDR2 is SYGVNS. The ends were cut back, 1 base at V and 6 bases at J, with 15 bases in the middle. This CDR3 has 16 residues. Written as DNA, the CDR3 is TGTGCCAGCAGTGAATTGTTGGGGAGAGGACCCGGGGAGCTGTTTTTT. Its translation: CASSELLGRGPGELFF.

The J gene is TRBJ2-2, the V gene TRBV3-1; 9 nucleotides align to TRBD1. Unmatched junction bases numbered 5, after V lost 4 bases and J lost 5 bases. Germline CDR1 LGHDT, CDR2 YNNKEL (reference sequence). CDR3 length: 15 amino acids. This chain's CDR3 is CASSLQGAETGELFF. In DNA form, the CDR3 reads TGTGCCAGCAGCCTACAGGGGGCGGAAACCGGGGAGCTGTTTTTT.

The V gene is TRBV7-3, the J gene TRBJ2-7, with D perhaps given as TRBD1 or TRBD2 (5 bases each). The length of the CDR3 is 13 residues. Trimming cost V 7 bases and J 0 bases, with 10 bases left between them. Germline CDR1 SGHTA, CDR2 FQGTGA. CDR3 loop: CASIGTSSYEQYF. The CDR3 bases are TGTGCCAGCATCGGGACCAGCTCCTACGAGCAGTACTTC.

This clonotype was seen at least ten times. J is TRBJ1-2 and V is TRBV12-3 or TRBV12-4, with D tentatively TRBD1 (6 bases). CDR3 length: 15 amino acids. Trimming took 6 bases from V and 7 from J, leaving 21 bases between them. For the CDR3, the DNA is TGTGCCAGCAGACTACAGGGTGGGATAGTTGGTGGCTACACCTTC. It translates to CASRLQGGIVGGYTF.

V is TRBV4-1 and J is TRBJ2-7; TRBD2 aligns across 12 bases. J lost 7 bases, V lost 3 bases, and 7 bases had no gene match. The CDR3 loop spans 15 amino acids. Germline V lookup: CDR1 MGHRA, CDR2 YSYEKL. CDR3 amino acids: CASSHRLAGAREQYF. CDR3 nucleotide sequence: TGCGCCAGCAGCCACCGACTAGCGGGAGCGCGGGAGCAGTACTTC.

V usage is TRBV12-3 or TRBV12-4 and J usage is TRBJ1-2; a possible D gene is TRBD1 (6 bases). The CDR3 consists of 14 residues. V was cut by 7 bases and J by 4 bases, with 16 bases left in between. CDR3 loop: CASTLFRGSYGYTF. Written as DNA, the CDR3 is TGTGCCAGCACTCTATTCAGGGGTTCCTATGGCTACACCTTC.

This clonotype was seen repeatedly, ten times or more. The chain employs TRBV7-3 and TRBJ2-3; D unclear. The CDR3 runs 12 residues. V was pared by 5 bases and J by 6 bases, with 9 bases between. The germline CDR1 and CDR2 sequences are SGHTA and FQGTGA. In DNA, the CDR3 is TGTGCCAGCAGCCACGACGGCGATACGCAGTATTTT. Amino acid sequence: CASSHDGDTQYF.

This chain connects TRBV4-1 to TRBJ2-2, with 9 bases identical to TRBD2. V shed 0 bases, J shed 3 bases, and the junction held 8 bases outside the gene matches. Germline CDR1 is MGHRA and CDR2 is YSYEKL. The CDR3 is made up of 18 amino acids. Written as DNA, the CDR3 is TGCGCCAGCAGCCAAGATCCGGGACTAGCTTTTTACACCGGGGAGCTGTTTTTT. Residues: CASSQDPGLAFYTGELFF.

This chain uses TRBV19 with TRBJ1-5; 9 bases match TRBD1. Germline V gene lookup returns CDR1 LNHDA and CDR2 SQIVND (reference sequence). The CDR3 is 14 amino acids. Losses at the gene ends were 6 bases for V and 6 bases for J; bases not matched to a gene: 6. The CDR3 here is CASRGQGRVQPQHF. DNA for the CDR3: TGTGCCAGTAGGGGACAGGGCCGAGTTCAGCCCCAGCATTTT.